A single sample gave rise to the 5 T cell receptor beta chains below, sequenced in a study of Graves' ophthalmopathy and Graves' hyperthyroidism. As the template, RNA transcripts were used to amplify TCR beta CDR3 regions. The first round was an RT-PCR with HTBI primers, and the second round was a multiplex PCR. TCRdb reprocessed the multiplex PCR reads with MiXCR, giving one entry per CDR3 protein. The sample holds a few hundred thousand distinct CDR3 sequences, roughly 40% seen once. The sample comprised peripheral blood or thyroid tissue (not recorded which). The receptor set was obtained from an adult man with Graves' hyperthyroidism.

Turning to this clonotype: The junction and the germline gene differ at one end; a read error may be behind it. The chain uses TRBV10-3 and TRBJ1-1; 8 bases match TRBD1. The length of the CDR3 is 14 residues. Germline CDR1 reads ENHRY; CDR2 reads SYGVKD. DNA of the CDR3: TGTGCCAGCAGTGAATGGACAGGGATTACTGAAGCTTTCTTT. It translates to CASSEWTGITEAFF.

For this clonotype: A much larger clone lies a single base off, so this may be a read error. The chain couples TRBV20-1 to TRBJ2-7; 9 nucleotides align to TRBD1. J gave up 4 bases and V 5 bases, and 15 bases lay outside the gene matches. The CDR3 extends over 16 amino acids. The V gene's germline CDR1 is DFQATT and CDR2 SNEGSKA (reference sequence). CDR3 DNA sequence: TGCAGTGCTCCCTACAGACAGGGGGGATTGGGGTACGAGCAGTACTTC. Encoded protein: CSAPYRQGGLGYEQYF.

Ten or more counts support this clonotype. The V and J genes are TRBV9 and TRBJ2-5; D remains unclear. Germline V gene data show CDR1 as SGDLS and CDR2 as YYNGEE. The CDR3 is 13 residues long. V dropped 0 bases and J dropped 0 bases, with 3 bases sitting between them. CDR3 region: CASSVGYQETQYF. CDR3 DNA sequence: TGTGCCAGCAGCGTAGGATACCAAGAGACCCAGTACTTC.

The chain employs TRBV29-1 and TRBJ2-7, with D perhaps TRBD2 (6 bases). The length of the CDR3 is 12 residues. Between the trimmed V and J ends, which lost 5 bases and 2 bases, there was a span of 10 bases. Germline CDR1 is SQVTM and CDR2 is ANQGSEA. Here the CDR3 reads CSVSGGTYEQYF. In nucleotides, the CDR3 is TGCAGCGTTAGTGGCGGGACCTACGAGCAGTACTTC.

This clonotype has just a few counts. Since the CDR3 does not end with the conserved phenylalanine or tryptophan, this likely comes from a read error. Because the CDR3's place on the DNA is in doubt, the DNA is left out and the CDR3 is given as listed by TCRdb. The chain employs TRBV7-9 and TRBJ2-7; the D call in the table, TRBD1, was not verified against the DNA. Germline CDR1 reads SEHNR; CDR2 reads FQNEAQ (reference sequence). The CDR3 has 11 residues if both end residues are counted. CDR3 residues: CASSWRQGADT.